These 26 T cell receptor beta chains share one sample of origin, sequenced in a study of cytomegalovirus exposure and HLA in healthy donors. This table comes from immunoSEQ multiplex PCR, and its TCRdb copy is limited to in-frame clones, with some not included. The sample holds 250,000 to 350,000 clones, 88% seen once. The sample consisted of PBMCs. These receptors originate from a young man in good health and CMV-seronegative.

The chain carries TRBV4-2 and TRBJ2-2; 9 positions match TRBD2. Per the germline V gene, CDR1 is LGHNA and CDR2 is YNFKEQ. V dropped 2 bases and J dropped 2; count of bases not matched to a gene: 6. CDR3 length: 17 amino acids. The CDR3 DNA reads TGTGCCAGCAGCCAAATAGCGGGGGAAACCAACACCGGGGAGCTGTTTTTT. It codes for CASSQIAGETNTGELFF.

This chain links TRBV7-2 with TRBJ2-3, with D possibly matching TRBD2 (8 bases). Trimming shortened V by 4 bases and J by 2 bases, and 19 bases separated the two germline ends. The germline V gene encodes CDR1 SGHTA and CDR2 FQGNSA. CDR3 length: 17 residues. In DNA form, the CDR3 reads TGTGCCAGCAGCTCCCCGGGAGGGGGCATTGTCACAGATACGCAGTATTTT. Its translation: CASSSPGGGIVTDTQYF.

The genes are TRBV5-6 and TRBJ2-7, with 11 bases lining up with TRBD1. The CDR3 has 16 residues. V lost 3 bases, J lost 4 bases, and 9 bases stayed unmatched. Germline CDR1 is SGHDT and CDR2 is YYEEEE. As DNA, the CDR3 is TGTGCCAGCAGCTCCCTCAAGGACAGGGGGCCGTACGAGCAGTACTTC. Protein product: CASSSLKDRGPYEQYF.

The V call is TRBV25-1, the J call TRBJ2-5; possible D gene TRBD1, 7 bases. V was cut by 6 bases and J by 1 base, with 18 bases left in between. Germline V gene sequence: CDR1 MGHDK, CDR2 SYGVNS. This CDR3 has 16 amino acids. CDR3 nucleotide sequence: TGTGCCAGCAGCGCGACAGGGAGGATCCCCCAAGAGACCCAGTACTTC. Its protein product is CASSATGRIPQETQYF.

V gene TRBV6-1 combines with J gene TRBJ1-1, with D perhaps TRBD1 (6 bases). V was shortened by 1 base and J by 2 bases, with 14 bases between the two germline ends. This CDR3 has 16 residues. Germline loops: CDR1 MNHNS, CDR2 SASEGT. CDR3 sequence: CASSEGRGWPNTEAFF. Written as DNA, the CDR3 is TGTGCCAGCAGTGAAGGCAGGGGTTGGCCTAACACTGAAGCTTTCTTT.

V gene TRBV15 combines with J gene TRBJ2-3; no definite D call. The germline CDR1 and CDR2 sequences are LNHNV and YYDKDF (reference sequence). The CDR3 length is 16 residues. The V gene lost 1 base and the J gene lost 2 bases, with 13 bases spanning the gap. CDR3: CATSRGLQSSTDTQYF. The CDR3 DNA reads TGTGCCACCAGCAGAGGCTTACAGTCTTCCACAGATACGCAGTATTTT.

The chain joins TRBV9 to TRBJ2-3, with D hard to call. Germline CDR1 and CDR2: SGDLS and YYNGEE. V was cut by 3 bases and J by 6 bases, with 11 bases left in between. The CDR3 is 13 residues long. CDR3 DNA: TGTGCCAGCAGCGCCGACTCCGGGGATACGCAGTATTTT. Protein product: CASSADSGDTQYF.

V usage is TRBV5-4 and J usage is TRBJ1-2; TRBD1 aligns across 7 bases. In germline, CDR1 is SGHNT, CDR2 YYREEE (reference sequence). This CDR3 is built from 15 residues. The V segment lost 4 bases and the J segment 0 bases; nucleotides outside the gene matches: 6. In DNA form, the CDR3 reads TGTGCCAGCAGCAGCCGGGACAGAGCTAACTATGGCTACACCTTC. The encoded protein is CASSSRDRANYGYTF.

The chain employs TRBV11-2 and TRBJ2-7; 9 bases fit TRBD1. The CDR3 is 17 amino acids. CDR1 and CDR2 (germline): SGHAT, FQNNGV. Losses at the gene ends were 5 bases for V and 1 base for J; bases not matched to a gene: 12. The CDR3 here is CASSPRWGQGPSYEQYF. The CDR3 bases are TGTGCCAGCAGCCCCCGATGGGGACAGGGCCCTTCCTACGAGCAGTACTTC.

This clone was observed a single time. The V and J genes are TRBV30 and TRBJ1-2; D remains ambiguous. This CDR3 is 14 amino acids long. Trimming left V 2 bases short and J 4 bases short, with 14 bases between. CDR1 and CDR2 from the germline V gene are GTSNPN and SVGIG (reference sequence). CDR3 region: CAWSSQTLSYGYTF. For the CDR3, the DNA is TGTGCCTGGAGTTCGCAGACTTTATCCTATGGCTACACCTTC.

The CDR3 is CASSWGQGYQPQHF. The CDR3, as DNA: TGTGCCAGCAGTTGGGGACAGGGTTATCAGCCCCAGCATTTT. This chain links TRBV27 with TRBJ1-5, with TRBD1 matching 9 bases. This CDR3 region has 14 residues. CDR1 and CDR2 from the germline V gene are MNHEY and SMNVEV (reference sequence). The V segment lost 4 bases and the J segment 5 bases; nucleotides outside the gene matches: 3.

The chain carries TRBV5-1 and TRBJ2-2; possibly TRBD2 for D (5 bases). Looked up from germline, CDR1 is SGHRS and CDR2 is YFSETQ. CDR3 length: 15 amino acids. V was shortened by 6 bases and J by 0 bases, with 12 bases between the two germline ends. CDR3 residues: CASKGVGSNTGELFF. The CDR3 nucleotides are TGCGCCAGCAAGGGAGTGGGGTCGAACACCGGGGAGCTGTTTTTT.

This clone has only a few counts. One end of the junction varies from germline; a read error may be responsible. V is TRBV5-1 and J is TRBJ2-7; 10 bases are a match to TRBD2. The germline V gene has CDR1 SGHRS and CDR2 YFSETQ. The CDR3 loop spans 13 amino acids. This chain's CDR3 is CASSLERGGPTSF. The CDR3 DNA reads TGCGCCAGCAGCTTGGAGCGGGGGGGTCCGACGAGCTTC. The complete variable domain, with remaining parts taken from reference TRBV5-1 and TRBJ2-7, reads KAGVTQTPRYLIKTRGQQVTLSCSPISGHRSVSWYQQTPGQGLQFLFEYFSETQRNKGNFPGRFSGRQFSNSRSEMNVSTLELGDSALYLCASSLERGGPTSFGPGTRLTVT.

V usage is TRBV5-5 and J usage is TRBJ2-7; 9 bases match TRBD2. CDR1 and CDR2 from the germline V gene are SGHKS and YYEKEE (reference sequence). This CDR3 is built from 14 residues. Trimming cost V 4 bases and J 0 bases; bases outside gene matches: 2. CDR3 loop: CASSRSGGSYEQYF. The CDR3 coding sequence is TGTGCCAGCAGCCGTAGCGGGGGCTCCTACGAGCAGTACTTC.

Details on this clone: Within the sample, other DNA sequences also encode this same CDR3. The chain recombines TRBV15 with TRBJ1-3, with D unresolved. The germline V gene encodes CDR1 LNHNV and CDR2 YYDKDF (reference sequence). V was trimmed by 0 bases and J by 3 bases, leaving 9 bases between them. This CDR3 has 15 residues. The CDR3 loop is CATSRDRGSGNTIYF. The CDR3 nucleotides are TGTGCCACCAGCAGAGATAGAGGGAGTGGAAACACCATATATTTT.

The chain carries TRBV28 and TRBJ2-7; TRBD2 aligns across 9 bases. The ends lost 6 bases at V and 3 bases at J; junction bases unmatched: 6. This CDR3 has 14 amino acids. The germline CDR1 and CDR2 sequences are MDHEN and SYDVKM. CDR3 region: CASSLAGLGYEQYF. CDR3 sequence (DNA): TGTGCCAGCAGCCTAGCGGGATTGGGCTACGAGCAGTACTTC.

CDR3: CASKAGSYNEQFF. CDR3 DNA sequence: TGTGCCAGCAAAGCGGGCTCCTACAATGAGCAGTTCTTC. The rearrangement links TRBV6-5 to TRBJ2-1; a possible D gene is TRBD2 (6 bases). The germline CDR1 and CDR2 sequences are MNHEY and SVGAGI. Trimming took 7 bases from V and 0 from J, leaving 7 bases between them. The CDR3 loop spans 13 amino acids.

The genes are TRBV7-2 and TRBJ2-5; TRBD1 agrees at 7 bases. CDR3 length: 14 residues. Trimming at V came to 5 bases and at J to 5 bases, leaving 8 bases not matched to a gene. Germline assignment: CDR1 SGHTA and CDR2 FQGNSA. The CDR3 region is CASSRSDRVETQYF. The CDR3 nucleotides are TGTGCCAGCAGCCGATCCGACAGGGTTGAGACCCAGTACTTC. Together with reference TRBV7-2 and TRBJ2-5, the CDR3 gives the full variable domain: GAGVSQSPSNKVTEKGKDVELRCDPISGHTALYWYRQSLGQGLEFLIYFQGNSAPDKSGLPSDRFSAERTGGSVSTLTIQRTQQEDSAVYLCASSRSDRVETQYFGPGTRLLVL.

This rearrangement joins TRBV19 to TRBJ1-2, with D maybe TRBD1 (5 bases). The CDR3 sequence is 12 residues long. V was cut by 3 bases and J by 10 bases, with 12 bases left in between. The germline V gene encodes CDR1 LNHDA and CDR2 SQIVND (reference sequence). The CDR3 DNA is TGTGCCAGTAGTATCTTCGACAGTGACTACACCTTC. Protein: CASSIFDSDYTF. Combining the CDR3 with reference TRBV19 and TRBJ1-2 gives the whole variable domain DGGITQSPKYLFRKEGQNVTLSCEQNLNHDAMYWYRQDPGQGLRLIYYSQIVNDFQKGDIAEGYSVSREKKESFPLTVTSAQKNPTAFYLCASSIFDSDYTFGSGTRLTVV.

The chain carries TRBV11-2 and TRBJ1-4, with D maybe TRBD1 (5 bases). The CDR3 length is 14 residues. Trimming pared 5 bases from V and 8 bases from J, leaving 15 bases between. CDR1 is SGHAT, CDR2 FQNNGV, per germline. The CDR3 is CASSIRGRGEKLFF. The CDR3 DNA follows: TGTGCCAGCAGCATCCGGGGCCGGGGGGAAAAACTGTTTTTT.

Written as DNA, the CDR3 is TGTGCCAGCAGTGGCAACTTAGCGGGGACTTTCAACGAGCAGTACTTC. This translates into CASSGNLAGTFNEQYF. This rearrangement joins TRBV6-1 to TRBJ2-7, with 8 bases that match TRBD2. This CDR3 is built from 16 residues. With 4 bases clipped from V and 5 bases from J, the junction kept 13 bases outside the gene matches. Germline assignment: CDR1 MNHNS and CDR2 SASEGT.

This chain joins TRBV5-8 and TRBJ2-7, with 9 bases matching TRBD1. CDR1 is SGHTS and CDR2 is YDEGEE in the germline V gene. Losses at the gene ends were 7 bases for V and 10 bases for J; bases not matched to a gene: 9. This CDR3 region has 12 residues. CDR3 bases: TGTGCCAGCTCCGGGACAGGGCCAGGACAGTACTTC. Translated, it gives CASSGTGPGQYF. Full variable domain (remainder filled in from reference TRBV5-8 and TRBJ2-7): EAGVTQSPTHLIKTRGQQATLRCSPISGHTSVYWYQQALGLGLQFLLWYDEGEERNRGNFPPRFSGRQFPNYSSELNVNALELEDSALYLCASSGTGPGQYFGPGTRLTVT.

The table lists this clone with a count of one. The rearrangement joins TRBV5-5 to TRBJ1-2; 9 bases agree with TRBD1. In germline, CDR1 is SGHKS, CDR2 YYEKEE (reference sequence). This CDR3 comprises 16 residues. The V gene end was trimmed by 4 bases and the J gene end by 0 bases; junction bases not matched to a gene: 7. CDR3 bases: TGTGCCAGCAGCATCGGACAGGGGCCAGCTAACTATGGCTACACCTTC. As protein: CASSIGQGPANYGYTF.

The rearrangement links TRBV5-4 to TRBJ2-2, with D unresolved. V lost 2 bases, J lost 3 bases, and 14 bases lay in between. Germline V gene data show CDR1 as SGHNT and CDR2 as YYREEE (reference sequence). This CDR3 comprises 16 residues. CDR3 in amino acids: CASSLEYVYDTGELFF. The CDR3 DNA reads TGTGCCAGCAGCTTAGAGTACGTTTATGACACCGGGGAGCTGTTTTTT.

The chain uses TRBV7-6 and TRBJ2-3; 16 nucleotides line up with TRBD2. There are 17 residues in the CDR3. With 3 bases clipped from V and 6 bases from J, the junction kept 6 bases outside the gene matches. The germline gives CDR1 SGHVS, CDR2 FNYEAQ. The CDR3 loop is CASSLGLAGGRLDTQYF. For the CDR3, the DNA is TGTGCCAGCAGCTTGGGACTAGCGGGGGGGCGTCTTGATACGCAGTATTTT.

V usage is TRBV6-5 and J usage is TRBJ2-1, with 7 bases aligning to TRBD1. The germline CDR1 and CDR2 sequences are MNHEY and SVGAGI. The CDR3 spans 12 residues. The trim removed 5 bases at V and 8 bases at J, leaving 3 bases unmatched. The CDR3 region has the DNA TGTGCCAGCAGTAGACAGGGCTATGAGCAGTTCTTC. Amino acids: CASSRQGYEQFF.